These 31 T cell receptor beta chains were all obtained from the same sample, sequenced in a study of early T cells in non-severe SARS-CoV-2 infection (dated by TCRdb to the early 2020s). Preparation of the library involved 5' RACE. The sample was run on a NextSeq 500. TCRdb reran the public reads through fastp at Q25 and MiXCR, keeping productive beta chains. Each entry is one CDR3 protein sequence, shown with its most common DNA and genes. The sample table shows around 83,000 distinct CDR3 sequences, and over 9.5% are seen once. Just over 8% of the sample lies in the top ten. The source material was whole blood, sampled at baseline. The receptor set was obtained from an adult who was a healthcare worker with PCR-confirmed SARS-CoV-2 infection or an uninfected control (not recorded which).

In this sample, this clonotype turned up a few times. V gene TRBV12-3 or TRBV12-4 combines with J gene TRBJ2-1; 9 positions agree with TRBD2. The length of the CDR3 is 15 residues. Trimming cost V 3 bases and J 4 bases; bases outside gene matches: 4. The CDR3 is CASSLGAGGYNEQFF. The DNA for the CDR3 is TGTGCCAGCAGTTTGGGGGCGGGAGGGTACAATGAGCAGTTCTTC.

This clonotype was counted ten times or more. The chain employs TRBV6-1 and TRBJ1-4, with 7 bases matching TRBD1. Germline V CDR1 and CDR2: MNHNS, SASEGT. The CDR3 runs to 15 residues. The junction had 4 bases not matched to a gene; V was cut back by 2 bases and J by 4 bases. The CDR3 here is CASSETGQYNEKLFF. The CDR3 nucleotides are TGTGCCAGCAGTGAAACGGGACAGTATAATGAAAAACTGTTTTTT.

The table lists this clonotype with many counts. V gene TRBV5-5 combines with J gene TRBJ2-3; 8 bases agree with TRBD2. V shed 0 bases, J shed 0 bases, and the junction held 3 bases outside the gene matches. The CDR3 length is 16 residues. Germline V CDR1 and CDR2: SGHKS, YYEKEE (reference sequence). The CDR3, as DNA: TGTGCCAGCAGCTTGGAACTAGCGGTTAGCACAGATACGCAGTATTTT. Translated, it gives CASSLELAVSTDTQYF.

The rearrangement joins TRBV5-4 to TRBJ2-5; TRBD2 is a possible D gene (6 bases). The CDR3 sequence is 13 residues long. CDR1 and CDR2 from the germline V gene are SGHNT and YYREEE (reference sequence). Trimming pared 3 bases from V and 4 bases from J, leaving 10 bases between. CDR3 residues: CASSSTEGETQYF. The CDR3 DNA reads as TGTGCCAGCAGCTCCACGGAGGGAGAGACCCAGTACTTC.

Only a few counts were recorded for this clonotype. This chain connects TRBV20-1 to TRBJ2-1; 7 positions match TRBD2. Looked up from germline, CDR1 is DFQATT and CDR2 is SNEGSKA (reference sequence). This CDR3 region has 15 residues. V dropped 3 bases and J dropped 9; count of bases not matched to a gene: 14. CDR3 loop: CSARATRGIGAEQFF. CDR3 sequence (DNA): TGCAGTGCTAGGGCAACGCGGGGGATAGGGGCTGAGCAGTTCTTC.

This rearrangement joins TRBV3-1 to TRBJ2-5, with TRBD2 matching over 15 bases. The length of the CDR3 is 16 residues. V shed 3 bases and J 4 bases; nucleotides not matched to a gene: 3. Germline values: CDR1 LGHDT, CDR2 YNNKEL (reference sequence). The CDR3 DNA follows: TGTGCCAGCAGCCAGGGACTAGCGGGAGGTCGAGAGACCCAGTACTTC. It is translated as CASSQGLAGGRETQYF.

The J gene is TRBJ1-5, the V gene TRBV6-2 or TRBV6-3; D remains unclear. In germline, CDR1 is MNHEY, CDR2 SVGEGT. This CDR3 is built from 14 residues. Trimming pared 6 bases from V and 4 bases from J, leaving 13 bases between. The chain's CDR3 is CASSWTALNQPQHF. The CDR3 DNA reads as TGTGCCAGCAGCTGGACGGCGCTAAATCAGCCCCAGCATTTT.

The genes are TRBV7-9 and TRBJ1-2; weak D call: TRBD1 (6 bases). The CDR3 runs to 13 residues. Germline assignment: CDR1 SEHNR and CDR2 FQNEAQ (reference sequence). The V and J ends lost 4 bases and 7 bases respectively, with 13 bases between them. As DNA, the CDR3 is TGTGCCAGCAGCTCACATACAGGGTTTGGCTACACCTTC. The encoded protein is CASSSHTGFGYTF.

There are many counts of this clonotype. This rearrangement joins TRBV7-6 to TRBJ2-4; D may be TRBD2 (6 bases). CDR1 and CDR2 from the germline V gene are SGHVS and FNYEAQ. The CDR3 has 15 amino acids. The V end lost 1 base, the J end lost 6 bases, and 13 bases lay between the germline ends. The chain's CDR3 is CASSLGMGGTNIQYF. The CDR3 bases are TGTGCCAGCAGCTTAGGGATGGGAGGAACAAACATTCAGTACTTC.

The table lists this clonotype with many counts. The chain recombines TRBV2 with TRBJ2-3; D is uncertain. The CDR3 has 13 amino acids. Deletions cut 5 bases from V and 6 bases from J, with 12 bases between. Germline V CDR1 and CDR2: SNHLY, FYNNEI. The CDR3 protein is CASSTDTQDTQYF. CDR3 DNA sequence: TGTGCCAGCAGTACCGACACCCAGGATACGCAGTATTTT.

This chain connects TRBV5-4 to TRBJ2-1, with D maybe TRBD2 (5 bases). CDR3 length: 14 amino acids. Trimming took off 6 bases at V and 1 base at J, with 11 bases between the two ends. Germline V CDR1 and CDR2: SGHNT, YYREEE (reference sequence). CDR3 amino acids: CASNKRGSYNEQFF. The DNA for the CDR3 is TGTGCCAGCAACAAAAGAGGGTCCTACAATGAGCAGTTCTTC.

This clonotype appeared many times. The chain has TRBV12-3 or TRBV12-4 and TRBJ1-1; D call uncertain. This CDR3 comprises 13 residues. V was cut by 3 bases and J by 1 base, with 6 bases left in between. The CDR3 DNA reads as TGTGCCAGCAGTTTCGCGGAGAACACTGAAGCTTTCTTT. Encoded protein: CASSFAENTEAFF.

This clonotype was counted ten times or more. DNA for the CDR3: TGTGCCAGTAGGAGGGACGCCGGTGGGTATGGCTACACCTTC. Translation: CASRRDAGGYGYTF. This sequence joins TRBV19 and TRBJ1-2; TRBD1 might be the D (5 bases). Trimming left V 6 bases short and J 5 bases short, with 16 bases between. CDR3 length: 14 residues. Germline V gene lookup returns CDR1 LNHDA and CDR2 SQIVND (reference sequence). The entire variable domain, with the rest obtained from reference TRBV19 and TRBJ1-2, is as follows: DGGITQSPKYLFRKEGQNVTLSCEQNLNHDAMYWYRQDPGQGLRLIYYSQIVNDFQKGDIAEGYSVSREKKESFPLTVTSAQKNPTAFYLCASRRDAGGYGYTFGSGTRLTVV.

Turning to this clonotype: A read error is possible here, since a much larger clone lies one base away. The CDR3 reads CASSYSTGQETQYF. CDR3 DNA: TGTGCCAGCAGTTACTCGACAGGGCAAGAGACCCAGTACTTC. The rearrangement joins TRBV6-5 to TRBJ2-5; TRBD1 aligns across 7 bases. Unmatched junction bases numbered 0, after V lost 0 bases and J lost 2 bases. Germline values: CDR1 MNHEY, CDR2 SVGAGI. The CDR3 runs 14 residues.

This clonotype was counted many times. The chain uses TRBV24-1 and TRBJ2-6, with D unclear. From germline, CDR1 is KGHDR and CDR2 SFDVKD. This CDR3 has 14 amino acids. V was pared by 5 bases and J by 2 bases, with 6 bases between. CDR3 region: CATSGGTGANVLTF. The CDR3 DNA sequence: TGTGCCACCAGTGGTGGGACTGGGGCCAACGTCCTGACTTTC.

This clonotype was counted between two and nine times. This sequence joins TRBV7-9 and TRBJ2-1; 14 bases align to TRBD2. The CDR3 covers 19 residues. Germline lookup yields CDR1 SEHNR and CDR2 FQNEAQ (reference sequence). With V trimmed by 3 bases and J by 4 bases, 11 bases remained unmatched. CDR3 coding DNA: TGTGCCAGCAGCTTCCCGACTAGCGGGAGGGCCAAGATTTACAATGAGCAGTTCTTC. Translated: CASSFPTSGRAKIYNEQFF.

The chain combines TRBV28 with TRBJ2-7; D might be TRBD1 (5 bases). The CDR3 totals 14 residues. V was shortened by 6 bases and J by 3 bases, with 15 bases between the two germline ends. Germline V lookup: CDR1 MDHEN, CDR2 SYDVKM. The CDR3 bases are TGTGCCAGCAGAAAGCAGGGAAGGGGCTACGAGCAGTACTTC. Amino acids: CASRKQGRGYEQYF.

This clonotype was counted a few times. The V and J genes are TRBV7-9 and TRBJ1-5; 8 bases are a match to TRBD1. Unmatched junction bases numbered 5, after V lost 5 bases and J lost 2 bases. The CDR3 runs 15 residues. Looked up from germline, CDR1 is SEHNR and CDR2 is FQNEAQ (reference sequence). CDR3 loop: CASSMEGQGNQPQHF. CDR3 DNA: TGTGCCAGCAGCATGGAGGGACAGGGCAATCAGCCCCAGCATTTT.

This clonotype appeared many times. The V gene is TRBV18, the J gene TRBJ2-2, with a weak D call TRBD1 (6 bases). Germline lookup yields CDR1 KGHSH and CDR2 LQKENI. The CDR3 is 16 residues long. V lost 1 base and J lost 5, with 14 bases in between. In DNA, the CDR3 is TGTGCCAGCTCACCACGGGACATGATTGGAACCGGGGAGCTGTTTTTT. Translated: CASSPRDMIGTGELFF.

This chain joins TRBV28 and TRBJ1-2, with D unclear. The V end was cut by 2 bases, the J end by 8 bases, with 9 bases between. This CDR3 has 12 residues. The germline V gene encodes CDR1 MDHEN and CDR2 SYDVKM. CDR3: CASSLNFVGYTF. The CDR3 DNA reads TGTGCCAGCAGTTTAAATTTCGTCGGCTACACCTTC.

The chain uses TRBV6-1 and TRBJ2-2, with 9 bases lining up with TRBD1. The CDR3 spans 14 residues. In germline, CDR1 is MNHNS, CDR2 SASEGT. Trimming removed 6 bases from V and 5 bases from J; junction bases left unmatched: 4. The CDR3 DNA reads TGTGCCAGCAGGCGACAGGGGGAAACCGGGGAGCTGTTTTTT. Protein: CASRRQGETGELFF.

This chain joins TRBV21-1 and TRBJ1-2. TRBV21-1 is assigned pseudogene status. The CDR3 runs 13 residues. The CDR3 region is CASSNSLMGGYTF. For the CDR3, the DNA is TGTGCCAGCAGCAATAGTTTGATGGGAGGCTACACCTTC.

This chain joins TRBV2 and TRBJ2-1; 7 nucleotides line up with TRBD1. The V gene end was trimmed by 7 bases and the J gene end by 0 bases; junction bases not matched to a gene: 3. Germline V gene data show CDR1 as SNHLY and CDR2 as FYNNEI. The CDR3 sequence is 14 residues long. The CDR3 reads CASKGANSYNEQFF. The CDR3 bases are TGTGCCAGCAAGGGGGCCAACTCCTACAATGAGCAGTTCTTC.

The rearrangement links TRBV2 to TRBJ2-7; 8 bases agree with TRBD1. Per the germline V gene, CDR1 is SNHLY and CDR2 is FYNNEI. V lost 4 bases to trimming and J lost 1 base; unmatched junction nucleotides: 0. This CDR3 has 13 amino acids. This CDR3 reads CASSGDRSYEQYF. The DNA of the CDR3 is TGTGCCAGCAGTGGGGACAGGTCCTACGAGCAGTACTTC.

This clonotype was observed at least ten times. This chain links TRBV20-1 with TRBJ2-7, with D perhaps matching TRBD1 or TRBD2 (5 bases each). In germline, CDR1 is DFQATT, CDR2 SNEGSKA (reference sequence). The ends were cut back, 6 bases at V and 0 bases at J, with 9 bases in the middle. This CDR3 is 12 amino acids long. CDR3 nucleotides: TGCAGTGCAAGGGACCTCTCCTACGAGCAGTACTTC. As protein: CSARDLSYEQYF.

The sample holds many counts of this clonotype. The genes are TRBV6-5 and TRBJ1-1; 10 nucleotides line up with TRBD1. This CDR3 is 15 amino acids long. J gave up 3 bases and V 8 bases, and 9 bases lay outside the gene matches. Germline CDR1 MNHEY, CDR2 SVGAGI. The CDR3 loop reads CASALSDRGDTEAFF. CDR3 nucleotides: TGTGCCAGCGCTTTATCGGACAGGGGGGACACTGAAGCTTTCTTT.

The V call is TRBV20-1, the J call TRBJ2-1; a weak D match, TRBD2 (6 bases). V lost 0 bases and J lost 1, with 10 bases in between. Germline lookup yields CDR1 DFQATT and CDR2 SNEGSKA (reference sequence). The CDR3 consists of 15 residues. The CDR3 is CSARDPRGSYNEQFF. The CDR3 region has the DNA TGCAGTGCTAGAGATCCGCGGGGATCCTACAATGAGCAGTTCTTC.

This clonotype was observed at least ten times. The genes are TRBV27 and TRBJ2-1, with unresolved D. With 3 bases removed from V and 7 bases from J, the gap between germline ends came to 10 bases. Germline V gene lookup returns CDR1 MNHEY and CDR2 SMNVEV (reference sequence). This CDR3 comprises 13 residues. CDR3 in DNA: TGTGCCAGCAGTTTGTCCGAGGCGAATGAGCAGTTCTTC. Encoded protein: CASSLSEANEQFF.

The chain combines TRBV27 with TRBJ2-7, with 11 bases fitting TRBD2. This CDR3 is 15 amino acids long. Germline-derived CDR1 and CDR2 are MNHEY and SMNVEV (reference sequence). V gave up 2 bases and J gave up 1 base; unmatched junction bases: 1. CDR3 loop: CASSLGTSGSYEQYF. The CDR3 region has the DNA TGTGCCAGCAGTTTAGGGACTAGCGGTTCCTACGAGCAGTACTTC.

This clonotype appeared a few times. The chain couples TRBV12-3 or TRBV12-4 to TRBJ2-1; D ambiguous. CDR3 length: 15 residues. V lost 2 bases and J lost 0, with 8 bases in between. For the CDR3, the DNA is TGTGCCAGCAGTTTATCCCAGAGCTCCTACAATGAGCAGTTCTTC. Its translation: CASSLSQSSYNEQFF.

This chain links TRBV4-2 with TRBJ2-2; D call uncertain. The CDR3 consists of 17 residues. The V end was cut by 1 base, the J end by 4 bases, with 16 bases between. The germline V gene encodes CDR1 LGHNA and CDR2 YNFKEQ. The CDR3 sequence is CASSQGTTTRGTGELFF. The CDR3 DNA reads TGTGCCAGCAGCCAAGGTACTACCACACGCGGCACCGGGGAGCTGTTTTTT.